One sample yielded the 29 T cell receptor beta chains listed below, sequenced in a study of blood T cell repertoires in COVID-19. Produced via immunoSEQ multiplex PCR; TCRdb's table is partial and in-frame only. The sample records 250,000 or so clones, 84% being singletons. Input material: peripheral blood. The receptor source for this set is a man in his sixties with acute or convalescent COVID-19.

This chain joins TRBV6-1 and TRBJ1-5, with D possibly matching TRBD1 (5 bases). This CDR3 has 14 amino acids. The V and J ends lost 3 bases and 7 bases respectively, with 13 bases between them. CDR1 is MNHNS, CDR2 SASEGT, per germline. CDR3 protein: CASSEGGAGQPQHF. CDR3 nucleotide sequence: TGTGCCAGCAGTGAGGGAGGGGCTGGGCAGCCCCAGCATTTT.

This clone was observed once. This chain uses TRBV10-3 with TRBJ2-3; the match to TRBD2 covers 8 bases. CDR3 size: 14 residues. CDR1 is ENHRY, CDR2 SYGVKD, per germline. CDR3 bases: TGTGCAGTTTCGGGGTCGACTAGCGCAGATACGCAGTATTTT. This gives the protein CAVSGSTSADTQYF.

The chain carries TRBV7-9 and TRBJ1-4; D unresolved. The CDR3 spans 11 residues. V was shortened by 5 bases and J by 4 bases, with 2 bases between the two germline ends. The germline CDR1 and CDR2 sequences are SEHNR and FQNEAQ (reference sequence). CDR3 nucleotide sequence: TGTGCCAGCAGCCGTAATGAAAAACTGTTTTTT. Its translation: CASSRNEKLFF.

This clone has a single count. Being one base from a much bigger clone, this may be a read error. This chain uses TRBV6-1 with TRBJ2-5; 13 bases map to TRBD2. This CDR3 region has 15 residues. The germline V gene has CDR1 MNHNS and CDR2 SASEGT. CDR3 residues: CAGSELAGGQETQYF. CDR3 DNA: TGTGCCGGCAGTGAACTAGCGGGGGGGCAAGAGACCCAGTACTTC.

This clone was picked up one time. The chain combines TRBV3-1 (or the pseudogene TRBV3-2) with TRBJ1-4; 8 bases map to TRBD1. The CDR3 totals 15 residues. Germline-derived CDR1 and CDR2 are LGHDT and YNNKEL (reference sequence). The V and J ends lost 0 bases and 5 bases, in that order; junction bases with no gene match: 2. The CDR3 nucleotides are TGTGCCAGCAGCCAAGATTGGACAGGGAATGAAAAACTGTTTTTT. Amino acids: CASSQDWTGNEKLFF.

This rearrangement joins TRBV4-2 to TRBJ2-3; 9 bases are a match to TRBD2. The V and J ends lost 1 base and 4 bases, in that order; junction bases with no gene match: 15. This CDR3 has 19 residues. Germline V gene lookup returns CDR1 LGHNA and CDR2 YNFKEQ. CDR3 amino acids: CASSQGAGGPPRESDTQYF. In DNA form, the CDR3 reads TGTGCCAGCAGCCAAGGAGCGGGAGGACCGCCGAGGGAGTCAGATACGCAGTATTTT.

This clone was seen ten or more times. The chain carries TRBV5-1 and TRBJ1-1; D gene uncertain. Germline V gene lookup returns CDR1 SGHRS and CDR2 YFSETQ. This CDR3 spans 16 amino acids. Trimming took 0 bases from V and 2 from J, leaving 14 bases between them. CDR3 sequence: CASSLDREVVNTEAFF. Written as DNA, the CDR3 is TGCGCCAGCAGCTTGGATCGCGAGGTTGTTAACACTGAAGCTTTCTTT.

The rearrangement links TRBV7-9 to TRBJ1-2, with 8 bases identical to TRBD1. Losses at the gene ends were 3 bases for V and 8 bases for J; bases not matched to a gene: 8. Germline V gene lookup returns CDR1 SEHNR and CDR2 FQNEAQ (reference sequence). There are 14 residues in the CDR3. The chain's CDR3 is CASSFGQGAQGYTF. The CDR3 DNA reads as TGTGCCAGCAGCTTCGGGCAGGGGGCTCAAGGCTACACCTTC.

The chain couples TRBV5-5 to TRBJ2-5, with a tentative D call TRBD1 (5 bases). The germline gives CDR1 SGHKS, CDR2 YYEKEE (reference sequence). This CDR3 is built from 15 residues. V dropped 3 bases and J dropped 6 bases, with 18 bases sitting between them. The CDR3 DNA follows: TGTGCCAGCAGCTCCGCAGGGTTCCTGGGGAAGACCCAGTACTTC. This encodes CASSSAGFLGKTQYF.

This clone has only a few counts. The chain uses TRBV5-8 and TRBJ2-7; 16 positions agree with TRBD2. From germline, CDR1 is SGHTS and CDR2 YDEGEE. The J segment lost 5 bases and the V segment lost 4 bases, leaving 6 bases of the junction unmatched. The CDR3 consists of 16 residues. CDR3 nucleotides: TGTGCCAGCAGCCGGGGACTAGCGGGAGGGCTGGACGAGCAGTACTTC. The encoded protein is CASSRGLAGGLDEQYF.

CDR3 region: CASSLGLAGGPSSYNEQFF. In DNA, the CDR3 is TGTGCCAGCAGCTTGGGGCTAGCGGGAGGGCCGAGCTCCTACAATGAGCAGTTCTTC. V and J are TRBV5-8 and TRBJ2-1; TRBD2 aligns across 12 bases. Germline CDR1 reads SGHTS; CDR2 reads YDEGEE. J was trimmed by 0 bases and V by 0 bases; bases with no gene match: 7. This CDR3 comprises 19 residues.

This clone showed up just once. The chain's CDR3 is CAISESSSYEQYF. The CDR3 DNA is TGTGCCATCAGTGAGTCGAGCTCCTACGAGCAGTACTTC. The rearrangement links TRBV10-3 to TRBJ2-7; D unresolved. This CDR3 contains 13 residues. V was shortened by 0 bases and J by 0 bases, with 3 bases between the two germline ends. From germline, CDR1 is ENHRY and CDR2 SYGVKD.

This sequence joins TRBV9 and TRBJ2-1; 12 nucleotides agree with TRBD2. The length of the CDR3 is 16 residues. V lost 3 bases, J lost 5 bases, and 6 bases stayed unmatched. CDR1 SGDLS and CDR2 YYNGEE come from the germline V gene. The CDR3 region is CASSGTSGRIDNEQFF. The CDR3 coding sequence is TGTGCCAGCAGCGGCACTAGCGGGAGGATAGACAATGAGCAGTTCTTC. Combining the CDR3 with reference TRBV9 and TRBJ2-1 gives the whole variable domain DSGVTQTPKHLITATGQRVTLRCSPRSGDLSVYWYQQSLDQGLQFLIQYYNGEERAKGNILERFSAQQFPDLHSELNLSSLELGDSALYFCASSGTSGRIDNEQFFGPGTRLTVL.

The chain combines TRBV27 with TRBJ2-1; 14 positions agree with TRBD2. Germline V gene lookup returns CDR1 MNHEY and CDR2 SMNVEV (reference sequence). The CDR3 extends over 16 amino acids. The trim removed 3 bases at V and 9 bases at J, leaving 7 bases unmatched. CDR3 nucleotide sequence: TGTGCCAGCAGTTTTTTCAGACTAGCGGGGGGGCGTGAGCAGTTCTTC. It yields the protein CASSFFRLAGGREQFF.

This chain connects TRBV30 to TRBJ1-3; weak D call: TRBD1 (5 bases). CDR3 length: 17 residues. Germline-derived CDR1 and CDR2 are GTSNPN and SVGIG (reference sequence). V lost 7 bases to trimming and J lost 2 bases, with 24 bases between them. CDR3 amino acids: CALGEGLSPGAGNTIYF. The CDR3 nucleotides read TGTGCCTTAGGGGAGGGCCTCTCCCCGGGAGCTGGAAACACCATATATTTT.

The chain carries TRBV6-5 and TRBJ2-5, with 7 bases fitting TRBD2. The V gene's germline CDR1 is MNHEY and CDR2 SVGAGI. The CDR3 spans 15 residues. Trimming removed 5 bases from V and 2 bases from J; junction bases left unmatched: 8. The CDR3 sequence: CASSHHAGDQETQYF. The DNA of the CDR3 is TGTGCCAGCAGTCACCATGCGGGGGATCAAGAGACCCAGTACTTC.

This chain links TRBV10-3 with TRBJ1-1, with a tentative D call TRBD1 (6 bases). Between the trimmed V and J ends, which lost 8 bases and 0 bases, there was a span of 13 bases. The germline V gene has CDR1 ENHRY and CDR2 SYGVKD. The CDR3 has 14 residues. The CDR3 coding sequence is TGTGCCATCGGGTCACAGGGATTGAACACTGAAGCTTTCTTT. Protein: CAIGSQGLNTEAFF.

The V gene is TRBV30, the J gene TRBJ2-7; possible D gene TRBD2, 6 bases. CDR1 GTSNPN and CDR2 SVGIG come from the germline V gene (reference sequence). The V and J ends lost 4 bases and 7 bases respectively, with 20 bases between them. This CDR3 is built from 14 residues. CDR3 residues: CAWTVGTSRFEQYF. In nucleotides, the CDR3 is TGTGCCTGGACGGTCGGGACTTCTCGCTTTGAGCAGTACTTC.

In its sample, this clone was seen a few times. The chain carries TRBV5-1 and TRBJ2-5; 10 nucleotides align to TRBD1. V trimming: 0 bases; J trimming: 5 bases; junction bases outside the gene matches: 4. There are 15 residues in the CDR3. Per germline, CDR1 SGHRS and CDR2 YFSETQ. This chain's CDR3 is CASSLGDRGRETQYF. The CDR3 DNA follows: TGCGCCAGCAGCTTGGGGGACAGGGGCAGGGAGACCCAGTACTTC.

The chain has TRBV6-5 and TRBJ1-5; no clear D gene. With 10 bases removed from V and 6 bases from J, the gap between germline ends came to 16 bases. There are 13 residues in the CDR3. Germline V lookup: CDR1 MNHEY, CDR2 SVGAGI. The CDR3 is CATTREGSQPQHF. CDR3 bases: TGTGCCACGACGAGGGAAGGAAGTCAGCCCCAGCATTTT.

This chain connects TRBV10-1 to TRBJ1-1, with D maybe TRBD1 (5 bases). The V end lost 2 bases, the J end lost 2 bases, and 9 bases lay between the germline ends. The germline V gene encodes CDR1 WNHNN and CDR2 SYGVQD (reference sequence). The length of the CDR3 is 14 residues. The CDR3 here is CASSERRGNTEAFF. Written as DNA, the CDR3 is TGCGCCAGCAGTGAGAGGAGGGGTAACACTGAAGCTTTCTTT.

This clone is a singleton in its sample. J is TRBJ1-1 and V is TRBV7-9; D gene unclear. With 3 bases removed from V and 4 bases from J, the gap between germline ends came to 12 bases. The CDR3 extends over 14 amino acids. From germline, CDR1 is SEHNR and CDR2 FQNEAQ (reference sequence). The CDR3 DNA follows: TGTGCCAGCAGCTTCGGAAGGAGCCTCACTGAAGCTTTCTTT. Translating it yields CASSFGRSLTEAFF.

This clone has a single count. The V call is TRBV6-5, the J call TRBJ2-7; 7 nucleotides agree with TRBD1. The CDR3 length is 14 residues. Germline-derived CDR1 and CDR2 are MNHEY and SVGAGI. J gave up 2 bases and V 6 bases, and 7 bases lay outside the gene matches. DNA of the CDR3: TGTGCCAGCAGCTTACAGGGGCCCACCTACGAGCAGTACTTC. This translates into CASSLQGPTYEQYF.

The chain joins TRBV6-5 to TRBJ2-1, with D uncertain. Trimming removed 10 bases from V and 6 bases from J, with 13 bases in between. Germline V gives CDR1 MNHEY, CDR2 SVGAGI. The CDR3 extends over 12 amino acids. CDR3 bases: TGTGCCACCTCTCCCCAGCGCAATGAGCAGTTCTTC. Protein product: CATSPQRNEQFF.

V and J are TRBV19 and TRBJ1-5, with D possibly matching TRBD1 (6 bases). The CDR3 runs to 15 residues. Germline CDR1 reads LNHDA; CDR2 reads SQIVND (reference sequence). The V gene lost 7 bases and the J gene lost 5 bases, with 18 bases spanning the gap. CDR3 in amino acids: CASNPRQAVHQPQHF. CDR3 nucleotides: TGTGCCAGTAATCCCCGACAGGCTGTTCATCAGCCCCAGCATTTT.

The CDR3 DNA follows: TGTGCCAGTAGTGAAAGATCTGGCTTTAATTCACCCCTCCACTTT. The encoded protein is CASSERSGFNSPLHF. This sequence joins TRBV19 and TRBJ1-6; D is ambiguous. V was clipped by 5 bases and J by 6 bases, with 14 bases between them. Per the germline V gene, CDR1 is LNHDA and CDR2 is SQIVND (reference sequence). The CDR3 sequence is 15 residues long. Combining the CDR3 with reference TRBV19 and TRBJ1-6 gives the whole variable domain DGGITQSPKYLFRKEGQNVTLSCEQNLNHDAMYWYRQDPGQGLRLIYYSQIVNDFQKGDIAEGYSVSREKKESFPLTVTSAQKNPTAFYLCASSERSGFNSPLHFGNGTRLTVT.

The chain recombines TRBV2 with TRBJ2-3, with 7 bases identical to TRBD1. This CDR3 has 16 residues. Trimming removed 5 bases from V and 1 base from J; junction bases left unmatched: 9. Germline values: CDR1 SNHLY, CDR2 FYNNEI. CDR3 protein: CASSPRTGPRTDTQYF. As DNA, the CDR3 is TGTGCCAGCAGTCCCCGGACAGGACCTCGCACAGATACGCAGTATTTT.

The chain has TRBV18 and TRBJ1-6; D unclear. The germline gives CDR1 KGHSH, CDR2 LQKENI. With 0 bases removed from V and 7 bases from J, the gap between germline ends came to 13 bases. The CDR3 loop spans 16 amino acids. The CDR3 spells CASSPPGSGFNSPLHF. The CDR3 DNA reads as TGTGCCAGCTCACCACCCGGGTCTGGATTCAATTCACCCCTCCACTTT.

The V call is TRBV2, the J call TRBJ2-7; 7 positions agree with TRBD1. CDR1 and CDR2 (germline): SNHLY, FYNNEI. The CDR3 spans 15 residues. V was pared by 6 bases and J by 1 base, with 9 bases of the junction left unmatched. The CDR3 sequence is CASSSGTEASYEQYF. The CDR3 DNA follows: TGTGCCAGCAGCTCCGGGACAGAAGCTTCCTACGAGCAGTACTTC.